The source of this TCR beta chain is a study of cytomegalovirus exposure and HLA in healthy donors. General study findings and limits: The study listed under 200 cytomegalovirus-associated TCR beta chains.

Researchers ran the PCR with 60 Vbeta and 13 Jbeta primers. Using immunoSEQ multiplex PCR, the repertoire was profiled, and TCRdb retains in-frame clones only, with some absent. The repertoire consists of 180,000 or so clones, with roughly 79% occurring once and the leading ten covering around 1.9%. Germline CDR1 is SGHTA and CDR2 is FQGNSA. V shed 5 bases, J shed 5 bases, and the junction held 11 bases outside the gene matches. The CDR3 is 15 residues long. Note on this clone: The antigen is undetermined.

Regarding donors, all were healthy bone marrow donors. The sequencing sample was made of PBMCs. The genes are TRBV7-2 and TRBJ2-5, with 7 bases lining up with TRBD1. This receptor was obtained from a woman between 25 and 40 years old in good health and CMV-seropositive. CDR3 DNA: TGTGCCAGCAGCCTGACACAGGGGATTCTGGAGACCCAGTACTTC. This gives the protein CASSLTQGILETQYF. Based on the CDR3 plus reference TRBV7-2 and TRBJ2-5, the full variable domain is GAGVSQSPSNKVTEKGKDVELRCDPISGHTALYWYRQSLGQGLEFLIYFQGNSAPDKSGLPSDRFSAERTGGSVSTLTIQRTQQEDSAVYLCASSLTQGILETQYFGPGTRLLVL.